Listed here are 21 T cell receptor beta chains from one sample, sequenced in a study of blood T cell repertoires in COVID-19. Profiled with immunoSEQ multiplex PCR; TCRdb holds only in-frame clones, not every one. The sample carries hundreds of thousands of clones, around 90% recorded once. What was sequenced was PBMCs or T cells enriched from blood (not recorded which). Receptors originate from a woman in her forties or fifties who had recovered from COVID-19.

The J gene is TRBJ1-1, the V gene TRBV27; D ambiguous. V lost 5 bases and J 1 base, leaving 8 bases between the germline ends. This CDR3 region has 13 residues. CDR1 MNHEY and CDR2 SMNVEV come from the germline V gene (reference sequence). DNA of the CDR3: TGTGCCAGCAGTGGCTTTTCGAACACTGAAGCTTTCTTT. Residues: CASSGFSNTEAFF.

J is TRBJ2-7 and V is TRBV14; TRBD1 is a possible D gene (6 bases). Trimming left V 7 bases short and J 4 bases short, with 14 bases between. Per the germline V gene, CDR1 is SGHDN and CDR2 is FVKESK. There are 13 residues in the CDR3. The CDR3 loop is CASKGDRTYEQYF. The CDR3 DNA is TGTGCCAGCAAGGGGGACCGGACGTACGAGCAGTACTTC.

The V gene is TRBV6-4, the J gene TRBJ2-7; perhaps TRBD2 as D (7 bases). Trimming cost V 7 bases and J 3 bases, with 22 bases left between them. Germline V gene data show CDR1 as MRHNA and CDR2 as SNTAGT. This CDR3 spans 16 amino acids. The CDR3 protein is CASISKGGRNFYEQYF. The DNA of the CDR3 is TGTGCCAGCATTTCAAAGGGGGGGCGGAACTTCTACGAGCAGTACTTC.

The chain is built from TRBV14 and TRBJ2-1, with 11 bases identical to TRBD2. Per the germline V gene, CDR1 is SGHDN and CDR2 is FVKESK. The V and J ends lost 3 bases and 5 bases, in that order; junction bases with no gene match: 9. CDR3 length equals 17 residues. CDR3: CASSQGLADFRNNEQFF. The CDR3, as DNA: TGTGCCAGCAGCCAGGGACTAGCGGATTTTCGAAACAATGAGCAGTTCTTC.

This clone was seen just once. This chain uses TRBV15 with TRBJ1-4, with a tentative D call TRBD1 (5 bases). The CDR3 contains 17 residues. Germline values: CDR1 LNHNV, CDR2 YYDKDF (reference sequence). V was trimmed by 0 bases and J by 5 bases, leaving 16 bases between them. The chain's CDR3 is CATSRDRWGEPNEKLFF. The CDR3 coding sequence is TGTGCCACCAGCAGAGATCGTTGGGGGGAGCCGAATGAAAAACTGTTTTTT.

This sequence joins TRBV27 and TRBJ1-1, with D uncertain. CDR3 size: 14 residues. Between the trimmed V and J ends, which lost 3 bases and 3 bases, there was a span of 11 bases. Germline V gene data show CDR1 as MNHEY and CDR2 as SMNVEV (reference sequence). As DNA, the CDR3 is TGTGCCAGCAGTTTTTTCTGGAGGGACACTGAAGCTTTCTTT. It translates to CASSFFWRDTEAFF.

This clone has just a few counts. This sequence joins TRBV3-1 (or the pseudogene TRBV3-2) and TRBJ1-3, with a weak D call TRBD1 (6 bases). CDR1 and CDR2 (germline): LGHDT, YNNKEL (reference sequence). The CDR3 is 12 residues long. Trimming cost V 4 bases and J 8 bases, with 9 bases left between them. CDR3 nucleotide sequence: TGTGCCAGCAGCCCCAGGGGTGACACCATATATTTT. Its translation: CASSPRGDTIYF.

This clone occurred a few times. The V and J genes are TRBV7-3 and TRBJ1-6, with 12 bases identical to TRBD1. After removal of 2 bases from V and 9 bases from J, the junction contained 2 bases not matched to a gene. Germline V lookup: CDR1 SGHTA, CDR2 FQGTGA. This CDR3 contains 15 residues. The CDR3 region is CASSLGTGGSSPLHF. In DNA form, the CDR3 reads TGTGCCAGCAGCTTAGGGACAGGGGGCAGTTCACCCCTCCACTTT.

The V call is TRBV5-1, the J call TRBJ2-7; 7 bases map to TRBD2. The germline V gene encodes CDR1 SGHRS and CDR2 YFSETQ. V shed 0 bases and J 5 bases; nucleotides not matched to a gene: 17. The CDR3 spans 18 residues. DNA for the CDR3: TGCGCCAGCAGCTTGGAAGGGAGGGTTCGGAGCCTGAGGAACGAGCAGTACTTC. Protein sequence: CASSLEGRVRSLRNEQYF. Full variable domain (outside the CDR3, taken from reference TRBV5-1 and TRBJ2-7): KAGVTQTPRYLIKTRGQQVTLSCSPISGHRSVSWYQQTPGQGLQFLFEYFSETQRNKGNFPGRFSGRQFSNSRSEMNVSTLELGDSALYLCASSLEGRVRSLRNEQYFGPGTRLTVT.

The CDR3 DNA follows: TGTGCCAGCAGCTTAGGAGTAGCGGGAGGAAGAAACAATGAGCAGTTCTTC. As protein: CASSLGVAGGRNNEQFF. This rearrangement joins TRBV7-9 to TRBJ2-1, with 10 positions matching TRBD2. Germline V CDR1 and CDR2: SEHNR, FQNEAQ (reference sequence). The junction had 8 bases not matched to a gene; V was cut back by 1 base and J by 5 bases. The CDR3 loop spans 17 amino acids.

The chain links TRBV7-9 to TRBJ2-1, with 8 bases fitting TRBD1. The CDR3 totals 13 residues. The V segment lost 8 bases and the J segment 7 bases; nucleotides outside the gene matches: 7. In germline, CDR1 is SEHNR, CDR2 FQNEAQ (reference sequence). Written as DNA, the CDR3 is TGTGCCAGCGGCGACAGGGGTCGGAATGAGCAGTTCTTC. It specifies CASGDRGRNEQFF.

V gene TRBV28 combines with J gene TRBJ1-1; D may be TRBD1 (5 bases). The CDR3 consists of 15 residues. V gave up 5 bases and J gave up 4 bases, with 17 bases separating them. Germline V gene data show CDR1 as MDHEN and CDR2 as SYDVKM. DNA for the CDR3: TGTGCCAGCAGTAAATGGGGCCTAGCGGGCACTGAAGCTTTCTTT. It translates to CASSKWGLAGTEAFF.

This chain connects TRBV4-1 to TRBJ1-5; TRBD1 might be the D (5 bases). V lost 3 bases, J lost 4 bases, and 22 bases lay in between. Germline V gene lookup returns CDR1 MGHRA and CDR2 YSYEKL. The CDR3 is made up of 18 amino acids. The CDR3 loop is CASSHPLRVGVGNQPQHF. CDR3 nucleotide sequence: TGCGCCAGCAGCCACCCCTTAAGGGTAGGGGTAGGAAATCAGCCCCAGCATTTT.

The chain has TRBV6-1 and TRBJ2-1; no firm D call. The germline V gene encodes CDR1 MNHNS and CDR2 SASEGT. The germline V and J ends were trimmed by 1 base and 4 bases, with 14 bases remaining between them. The CDR3 runs 16 residues. As DNA, the CDR3 is TGTGCCAGCAGTGAAGAGCGACCAAGTCGATACAATGAGCAGTTCTTC. Protein: CASSEERPSRYNEQFF.

V usage is TRBV10-3 and J usage is TRBJ2-3, with TRBD2 identical over 10 bases. Germline V CDR1 and CDR2: ENHRY, SYGVKD. The CDR3 extends over 15 amino acids. V shed 5 bases and J 6 bases; nucleotides not matched to a gene: 8. CDR3 loop: CAISRSSGRSDTQYF. The CDR3 DNA sequence: TGTGCCATCAGTAGATCTAGCGGGAGATCCGATACGCAGTATTTT.

The genes are TRBV6-5 and TRBJ2-7; the match to TRBD1 covers 9 bases. CDR1 is MNHEY and CDR2 is SVGAGI in the germline V gene. V was clipped by 6 bases and J by 6 bases; unmatched bases: 6. The CDR3 loop spans 13 amino acids. The CDR3 DNA reads as TGTGCCAGCAGGGGGACAGGGTTGAGCGAGCAGTACTTC. This translates into CASRGTGLSEQYF.

The gene calls are TRBV19 and TRBJ2-1, with D possibly being TRBD2 (6 bases). CDR1 and CDR2 (germline): LNHDA, SQIVND (reference sequence). V lost 5 bases, J lost 3 bases, and 11 bases lay in between. This CDR3 region has 14 residues. As DNA, the CDR3 is TGTGCCAGTAGTGCGGGACCAATCTACAATGAGCAGTTCTTC. This encodes CASSAGPIYNEQFF.

This chain joins TRBV29-1 and TRBJ2-1; TRBD2 matches at 11 bases. Per germline, CDR1 SQVTM and CDR2 ANQGSEA. V shed 6 bases and J 9 bases; nucleotides not matched to a gene: 7. This CDR3 comprises 13 residues. CDR3 region: CSVPSGRFSEQFF. CDR3 nucleotide sequence: TGCAGCGTCCCTAGCGGGAGGTTTTCTGAGCAGTTCTTC.

The chain has TRBV6-1 and TRBJ2-3, with a tentative D call TRBD2 (5 bases). The V and J ends lost 0 bases and 0 bases respectively, with 7 bases between them. CDR1 and CDR2 from the germline V gene are MNHNS and SASEGT. This CDR3 comprises 15 residues. In nucleotides, the CDR3 is TGTGCCAGCAGTGAAGCGGGCGGGAGCACAGATACGCAGTATTTT. This codes for CASSEAGGSTDTQYF.

The rearrangement joins TRBV16 to TRBJ1-1; 7 bases fit TRBD1. CDR3 size: 14 residues. CDR1 is KGHSY and CDR2 is FQNENV in the germline V gene. The junction had 6 bases not matched to a gene; V was cut back by 6 bases and J by 2 bases. DNA for the CDR3: TGTGCCAGCAGATCAGGGACAGTAAACACTGAAGCTTTCTTT. Amino acid sequence: CASRSGTVNTEAFF.

This chain uses TRBV24-1 with TRBJ2-1, with 8 bases matching TRBD1. Germline V gene data show CDR1 as KGHDR and CDR2 as SFDVKD. CDR3 length: 15 residues. Losses at the gene ends were 5 bases for V and 7 bases for J; bases not matched to a gene: 9. CDR3 DNA sequence: TGTGCCACCAGTGGGACCCAGGGGGCGCGGAATGAGCAGTTCTTC. Translated, it gives CATSGTQGARNEQFF.